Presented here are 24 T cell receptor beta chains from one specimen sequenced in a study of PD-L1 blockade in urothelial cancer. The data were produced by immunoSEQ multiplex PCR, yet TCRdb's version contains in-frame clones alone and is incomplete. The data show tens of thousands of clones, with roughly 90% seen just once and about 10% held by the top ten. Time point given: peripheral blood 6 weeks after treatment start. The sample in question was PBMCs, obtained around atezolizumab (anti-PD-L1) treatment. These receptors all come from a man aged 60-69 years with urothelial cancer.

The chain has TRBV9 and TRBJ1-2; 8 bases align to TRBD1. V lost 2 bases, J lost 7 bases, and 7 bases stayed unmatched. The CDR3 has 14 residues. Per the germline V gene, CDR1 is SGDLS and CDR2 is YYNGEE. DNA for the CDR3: TGTGCCAGCAGCGTCACCCCTGACAGGGGTGGCTACACCTTC. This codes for CASSVTPDRGGYTF.

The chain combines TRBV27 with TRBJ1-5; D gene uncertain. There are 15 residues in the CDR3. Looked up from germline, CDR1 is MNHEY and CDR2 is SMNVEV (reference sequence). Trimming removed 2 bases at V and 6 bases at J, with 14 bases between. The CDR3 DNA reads TGTGCCAGCAGTTTAAACTCTCTCGGGAGTCAGCCCCAGCATTTT. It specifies CASSLNSLGSQPQHF.

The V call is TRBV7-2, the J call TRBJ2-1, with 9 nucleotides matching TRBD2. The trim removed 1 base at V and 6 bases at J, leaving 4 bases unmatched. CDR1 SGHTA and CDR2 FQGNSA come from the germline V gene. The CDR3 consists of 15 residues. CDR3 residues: CASSLGLAGSNEQFF. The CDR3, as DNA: TGTGCCAGCAGCTTAGGGCTAGCGGGAAGCAATGAGCAGTTCTTC.

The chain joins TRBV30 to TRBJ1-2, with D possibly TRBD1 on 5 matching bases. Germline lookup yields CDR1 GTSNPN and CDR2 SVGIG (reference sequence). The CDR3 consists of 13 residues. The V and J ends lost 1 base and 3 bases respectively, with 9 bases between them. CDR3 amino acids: CAWSASGYYGYTF. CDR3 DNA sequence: TGTGCCTGGAGTGCGTCAGGGTACTATGGCTACACCTTC. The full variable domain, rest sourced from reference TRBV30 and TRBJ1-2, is SQTIHQWPATLVQPVGSPLSLECTVEGTSNPNLYWYRQAAGRGLQLLFYSVGIGQISSEVPQNLSASRPQDRQFILSSKKLLLSDSGFYLCAWSASGYYGYTFGSGTRLTVV.

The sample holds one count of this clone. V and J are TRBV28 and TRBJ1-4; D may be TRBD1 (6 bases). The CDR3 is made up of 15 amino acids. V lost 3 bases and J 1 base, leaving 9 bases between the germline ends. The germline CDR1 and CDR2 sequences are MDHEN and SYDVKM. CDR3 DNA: TGTGCCAGCAGTTTCTTGACAGGAACTAATGAAAAACTGTTTTTT. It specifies CASSFLTGTNEKLFF. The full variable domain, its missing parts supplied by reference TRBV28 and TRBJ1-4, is DVKVTQSSRYLVKRTGEKVFLECVQDMDHENMFWYRQDPGLGLRLIYFSYDVKMKEKGDIPEGYSVSREKKERFSLILESASTNQTSMYLCASSFLTGTNEKLFFGSGTQLSVL.

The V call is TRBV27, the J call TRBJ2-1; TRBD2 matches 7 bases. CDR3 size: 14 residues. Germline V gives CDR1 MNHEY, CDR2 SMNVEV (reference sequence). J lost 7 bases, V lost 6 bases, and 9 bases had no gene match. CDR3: CASRPGLAVNEQFF. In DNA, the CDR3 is TGTGCCAGCAGACCGGGGCTAGCGGTTAATGAGCAGTTCTTC.

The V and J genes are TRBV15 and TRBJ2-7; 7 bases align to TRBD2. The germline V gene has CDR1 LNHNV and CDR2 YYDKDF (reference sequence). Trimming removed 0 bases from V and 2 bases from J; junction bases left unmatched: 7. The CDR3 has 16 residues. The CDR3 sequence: CATSRESAGLAYEQYF. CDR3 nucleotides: TGTGCCACCAGCAGAGAATCAGCGGGGCTAGCCTACGAGCAGTACTTC.

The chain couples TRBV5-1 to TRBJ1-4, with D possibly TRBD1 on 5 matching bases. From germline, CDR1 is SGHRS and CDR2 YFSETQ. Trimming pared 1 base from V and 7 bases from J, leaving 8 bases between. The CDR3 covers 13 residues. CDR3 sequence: CASSLQGGEKLFF. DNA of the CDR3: TGCGCCAGCAGCTTGCAGGGAGGTGAAAAACTGTTTTTT.

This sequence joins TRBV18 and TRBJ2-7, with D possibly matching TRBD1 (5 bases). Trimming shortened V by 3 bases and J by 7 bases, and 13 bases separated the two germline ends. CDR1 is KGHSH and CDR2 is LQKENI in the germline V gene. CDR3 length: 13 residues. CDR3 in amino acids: CASSPGPKGEQYF. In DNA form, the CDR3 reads TGTGCCAGCTCACCGGGTCCGAAGGGGGAGCAGTACTTC.

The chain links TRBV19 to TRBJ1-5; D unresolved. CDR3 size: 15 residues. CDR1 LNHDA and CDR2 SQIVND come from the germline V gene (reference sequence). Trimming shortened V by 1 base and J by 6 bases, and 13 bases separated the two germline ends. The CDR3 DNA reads TGTGCCAGTAGTATAGCAAGGAGCCGGGGTCAGCCCCAGCATTTT. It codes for CASSIARSRGQPQHF.

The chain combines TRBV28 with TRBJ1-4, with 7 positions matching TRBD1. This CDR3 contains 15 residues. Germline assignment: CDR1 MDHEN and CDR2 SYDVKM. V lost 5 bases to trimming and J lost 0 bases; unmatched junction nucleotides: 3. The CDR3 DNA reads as TGTGCCAGCAGTACCCAGGGGGCAACTAATGAAAAACTGTTTTTT. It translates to CASSTQGATNEKLFF.

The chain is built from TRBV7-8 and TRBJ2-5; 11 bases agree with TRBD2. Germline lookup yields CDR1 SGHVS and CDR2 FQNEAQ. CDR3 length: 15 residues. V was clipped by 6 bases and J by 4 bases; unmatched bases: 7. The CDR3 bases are TGTGCCAGCAGACTAGCGGGAGTCAGTAGAGAGACCCAGTACTTC. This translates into CASRLAGVSRETQYF. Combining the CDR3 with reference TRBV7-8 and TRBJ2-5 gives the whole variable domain GAGVSQSPRYKVAKRGQDVALRCDPISGHVSLFWYQQALGQGPEFLTYFQNEAQLDKSGLPSDRFFAERPEGSVSTLKIQRTQQEDSAVYLCASRLAGVSRETQYFGPGTRLLVL.

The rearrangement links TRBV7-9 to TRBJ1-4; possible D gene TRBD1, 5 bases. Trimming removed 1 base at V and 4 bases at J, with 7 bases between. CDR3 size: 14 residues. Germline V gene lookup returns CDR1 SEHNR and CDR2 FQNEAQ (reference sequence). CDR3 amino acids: CASSLVGDNEKLFF. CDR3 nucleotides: TGTGCCAGCAGCTTAGTAGGGGATAATGAAAAACTGTTTTTT.

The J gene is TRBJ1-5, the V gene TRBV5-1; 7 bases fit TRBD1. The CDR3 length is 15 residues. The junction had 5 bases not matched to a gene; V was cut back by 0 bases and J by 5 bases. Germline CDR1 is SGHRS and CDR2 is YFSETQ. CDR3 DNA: TGCGCCAGCAGCTTGGGACAGGGTGCCCATCAGCCCCAGCATTTT. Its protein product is CASSLGQGAHQPQHF.

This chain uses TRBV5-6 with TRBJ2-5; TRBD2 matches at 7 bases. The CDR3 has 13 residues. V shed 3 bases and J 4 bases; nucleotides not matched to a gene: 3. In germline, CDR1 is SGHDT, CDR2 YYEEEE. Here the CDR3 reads CASSWDYTETQYF. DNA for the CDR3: TGTGCCAGCAGCTGGGACTATACAGAGACCCAGTACTTC.

CDR3 coding DNA: TGTGCCAGCAGCCCTACGAGGGACAGGGTTTTAGTCACCGGGGAGCTGTTTTTT. This encodes CASSPTRDRVLVTGELFF. The chain links TRBV9 to TRBJ2-2; 9 bases fit TRBD1. V lost 4 bases and J lost 4; bases outside the gene matches: 14. CDR3 length: 18 residues. Germline CDR1 is SGDLS and CDR2 is YYNGEE.

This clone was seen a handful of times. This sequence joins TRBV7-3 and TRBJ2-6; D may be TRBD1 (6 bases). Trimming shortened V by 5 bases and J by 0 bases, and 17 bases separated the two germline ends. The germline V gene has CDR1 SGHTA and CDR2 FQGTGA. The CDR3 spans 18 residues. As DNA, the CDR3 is TGTGCCAGCAGCCCTGGACAGAAAGGAGACTCTGGGGCCAACGTCCTGACTTTC. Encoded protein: CASSPGQKGDSGANVLTF.

This chain's CDR3 is CASREGTSLSEQYF. CDR3 bases: TGCGCCAGCAGGGAGGGGACTAGCCTTAGCGAGCAGTACTTC. V gene TRBV5-1 combines with J gene TRBJ2-7; 9 bases map to TRBD2. The ends lost 5 bases at V and 6 bases at J; junction bases unmatched: 9. Germline V gene sequence: CDR1 SGHRS, CDR2 YFSETQ. CDR3 length equals 14 residues.

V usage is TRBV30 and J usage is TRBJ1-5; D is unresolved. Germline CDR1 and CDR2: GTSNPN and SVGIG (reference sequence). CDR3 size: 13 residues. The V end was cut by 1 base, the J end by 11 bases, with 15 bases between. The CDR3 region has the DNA TGTGCCTGGAGTGCGGACTGGAGCGGGACCCAGCATTTT. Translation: CAWSADWSGTQHF.

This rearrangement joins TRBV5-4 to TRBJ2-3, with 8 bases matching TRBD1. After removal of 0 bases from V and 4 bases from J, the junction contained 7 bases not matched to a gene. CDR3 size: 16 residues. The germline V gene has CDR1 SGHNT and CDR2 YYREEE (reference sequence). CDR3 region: CASSLDRDRSADTQYF. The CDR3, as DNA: TGTGCCAGCAGCTTGGACCGGGACAGGAGTGCAGATACGCAGTATTTT.

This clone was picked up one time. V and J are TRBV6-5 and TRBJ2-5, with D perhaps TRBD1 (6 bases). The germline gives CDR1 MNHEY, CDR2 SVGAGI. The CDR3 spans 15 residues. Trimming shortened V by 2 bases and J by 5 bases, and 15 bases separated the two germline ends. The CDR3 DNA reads TGTGCCAGCAGTTACGGTCAGGGGCTGGTGGAGACCCAGTACTTC. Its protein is CASSYGQGLVETQYF.

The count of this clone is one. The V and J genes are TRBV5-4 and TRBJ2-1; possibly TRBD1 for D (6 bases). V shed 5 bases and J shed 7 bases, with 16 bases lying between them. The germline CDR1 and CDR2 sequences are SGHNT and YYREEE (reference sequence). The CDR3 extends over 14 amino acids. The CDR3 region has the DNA TGTGCCAGCAGTCGGGACAACAACCAAAATGAGCAGTTCTTC. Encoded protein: CASSRDNNQNEQFF.

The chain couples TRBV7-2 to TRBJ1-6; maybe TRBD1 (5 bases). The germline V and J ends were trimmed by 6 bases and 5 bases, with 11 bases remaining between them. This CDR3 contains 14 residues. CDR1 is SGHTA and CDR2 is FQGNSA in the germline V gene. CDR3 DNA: TGTGCCAGCAGGCCGGGACTGGATAATTCACCCCTCCACTTT. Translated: CASRPGLDNSPLHF.

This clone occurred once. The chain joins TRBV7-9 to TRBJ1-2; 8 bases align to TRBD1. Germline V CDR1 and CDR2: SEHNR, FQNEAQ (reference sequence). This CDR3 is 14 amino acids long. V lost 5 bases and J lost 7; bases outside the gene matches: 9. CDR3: CASSLGQGMGGYTF. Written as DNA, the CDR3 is TGTGCCAGCAGCCTAGGACAGGGTATGGGTGGCTACACCTTC.